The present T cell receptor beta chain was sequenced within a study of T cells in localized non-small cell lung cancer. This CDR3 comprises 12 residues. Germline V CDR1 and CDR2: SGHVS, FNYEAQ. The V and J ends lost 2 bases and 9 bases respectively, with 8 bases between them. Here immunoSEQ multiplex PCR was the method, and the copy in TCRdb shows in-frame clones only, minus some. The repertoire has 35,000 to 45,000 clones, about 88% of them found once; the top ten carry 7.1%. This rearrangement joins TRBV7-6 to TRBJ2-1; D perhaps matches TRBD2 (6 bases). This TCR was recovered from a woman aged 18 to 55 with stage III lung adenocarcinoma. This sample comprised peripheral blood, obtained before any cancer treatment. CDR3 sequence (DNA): TGTGCCAGCAGCTTACGGGGAGGTGAGCAGTTCTTC. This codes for CASSLRGGEQFF.